The sequence of this TCR beta chain was determined in a study of blood T cell repertoires in COVID-19. The overall study: COVID-19 samples from acute and convalescent phases originated in the United States, Italy and Spain. PBMCs, B-cell-depleted T cells, or T cells provided the cDNA or gDNA that made up the material.

The count of this clone is one. Original processing methods: Scientists estimated how many nucleated cells there were by amplifying reference gene primers. Sequencing used immunoSEQ multiplex PCR; TCRdb keeps in-frame clones, though not all of them. V and J calls and clone size follow that table, whereas D and trimming were derived from the DNA. The sample yields over 110,000 clones, around nine tenths seen once. The CDR3 is made up of 15 amino acids. The V and J ends lost 4 bases and 5 bases respectively, with 17 bases between them. Looked up from germline, CDR1 is KGHSH and CDR2 is LQKENI. Sequencing was carried out using peripheral blood. This clonotype was obtained from a woman aged 50 to 65 with acute or convalescent COVID-19. The V call is TRBV18, the J call TRBJ2-5, with a tentative D call TRBD1 (5 bases). The DNA for the CDR3 is TGTGCCAGCTCACTCACGTCAGGGAAAGAGGAGACCCAGTACTTC. This gives the protein CASSLTSGKEETQYF. Together with reference TRBV18 and TRBJ2-5, the CDR3 gives the full variable domain: NAGVMQNPRHLVRRRGQEARLRCSPMKGHSHVYWYRQLPEEGLKFMVYLQKENIIDESGMPKERFSAEFPKEGPSILRIQQVVRGDSAAYFCASSLTSGKEETQYFGPGTRLLVL.